This entry describes one TCR beta chain. What it binds is unknown. This entry comes from a study of CD8 T cells in Susac syndrome. Looking at the study overall: Patients with Susac syndrome, at blood draw, were therapy-naive, on corticosteroids, or on intravenous immunoglobulin alone. Study-wide findings and caveats: It was acknowledged in the study that the number of individuals who were included in its TCR sequencing and HLA analysis was relatively small.

The authors reverse transcribed about 0.5 to 1 ug RNA with random hexamers. Coverage of TCR beta CDR3 amplification by immunoSEQ multiplex PCR extended to 54 Vbeta and 13 Jbeta. TCRdb re-called the immunoSEQ multiplex PCR reads through MiXCR, storing one row per CDR3 protein. The sample has 75,000 to 95,000 distinct CDR3 sequences, approximately 96% seen once. Germline V gives CDR1 PRHDT, CDR2 FYEKMQ (reference sequence). The CDR3 has 15 residues. Trimming shortened V by 0 bases and J by 3 bases, and 11 bases separated the two germline ends. FACS was used to enrich TEMRA cells, whereas the CD8+ and CD4+ T cells were obtained by negative isolation.

The source of this sequence is a human donor with Susac syndrome. The sample taken for sequencing was CD8+ T cells from PBMCs. The J gene is TRBJ2-5, the V gene TRBV13; D may be TRBD2 (5 bases). The chain's CDR3 is CASSLGAGPEETQYF. The DNA of the CDR3 is TGTGCCAGCAGCTTAGGGGCGGGTCCGGAAGAGACCCAGTACTTC.